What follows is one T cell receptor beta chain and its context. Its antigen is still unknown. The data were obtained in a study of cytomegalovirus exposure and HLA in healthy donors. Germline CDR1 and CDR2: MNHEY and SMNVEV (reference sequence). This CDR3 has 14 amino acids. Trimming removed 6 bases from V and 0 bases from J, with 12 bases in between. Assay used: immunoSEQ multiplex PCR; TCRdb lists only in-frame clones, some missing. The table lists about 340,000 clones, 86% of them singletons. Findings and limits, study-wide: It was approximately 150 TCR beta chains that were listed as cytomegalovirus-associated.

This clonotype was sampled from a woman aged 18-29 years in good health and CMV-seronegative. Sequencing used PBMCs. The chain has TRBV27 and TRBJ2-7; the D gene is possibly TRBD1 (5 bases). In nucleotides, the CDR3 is TGTGCCAGCAGCTGGGCAGGGTCCTCCTACGAGCAGTACTTC. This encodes CASSWAGSSYEQYF.